This T cell receptor beta chain was retrieved from a study of T cell repertoires in cytomegalovirus infection. TCRdb analysed the reads with MiXCR anew, one entry per CDR3 protein. This sample has about 120,000 distinct CDR3 sequences, with around a tenth found just once. With regard to this clonotype: No antigen is known for it. The junction departs from germline at one end; a sequencing error may be responsible.

Broader study findings: HLA-C-restricted TCR beta clonotypes specific for CMV led the ex vivo response. Using cumulative public TCR beta family frequency, the authors identified those who carried CMV together with the relevant HLA.

Material for sequencing was PBMCs, sequenced either directly or after in vitro stimulation (not recorded which). The clonotype was recovered from a human donor in good health (CMV status not recorded). Some clones in this sample may be carry-over from other donors' samples.

CDR3 in DNA: TGTGCCAGCAGTTACCCAACGGGAGGGCAAAGCAATGAGCAGTGCTTC. Protein: CASSYPTGGQSNEQCF. The chain joins TRBV6-6 to TRBJ2-1, with 8 positions matching TRBD2. There are 16 residues in the CDR3. Germline lookup yields CDR1 MNHNY and CDR2 SVGAGI (reference sequence).